The next 20 T cell receptor beta chains were all read from a single sample in a study of regulatory T cells in long-lasting Graves disease. Time point in this sample: persistent/refractory GD, antithyroid drugs over 5 years with positive TRAb. TCR sequences were obtained from RNA taken from PBMCs. TCR beta libraries were built with iRepertoire HTBI primers and Arm-PCR of CDR3 regions. TCRdb reprocessed the multiplex PCR reads with MiXCR, giving one entry per CDR3 protein. The data hold about 660,000 distinct CDR3 sequences, with around 32% observed a single time. Material: peripheral blood mononuclear cells (PBMCs), obtained when the disease was refractory, from a patient treated with antithyroid drugs. Source of these receptors: a female donor with Graves disease.

For this clonotype: A junction boundary mismatches the germline segment, possibly from a read error. The chain couples TRBV10-3 to TRBJ1-1, with D possibly being TRBD1 (5 bases). Germline lookup yields CDR1 ENHRY and CDR2 SYGVKD. There are 13 residues in the CDR3. CDR3 DNA: TGTGCCACCAGTGAATTGGTGGACACCGAAGCTTTCTTT. It yields the protein CATSELVDTEAFF.

This clonotype was recorded many times. The genes are TRBV28 and TRBJ1-1, with D unresolved. CDR1 MDHEN and CDR2 SYDVKM come from the germline V gene. V lost 3 bases, J lost 0 bases, and 11 bases lay in between. CDR3 size: 15 residues. CDR3: CASSLVEQLNTEAFF. The CDR3, as DNA: TGTGCCAGCAGTTTGGTGGAACAGCTGAACACTGAAGCTTTCTTT.

This clonotype was observed a handful of times. J is TRBJ2-7 and V is TRBV11-2; 8 nucleotides align to TRBD2. Germline V gene data show CDR1 as SGHAT and CDR2 as FQNNGV. Trimming cost V 0 bases and J 2 bases; bases outside gene matches: 3. The CDR3 covers 15 residues. In DNA form, the CDR3 reads TGTGCCAGCAGCTTAGAAACTAGCGGAACCTACGAGCAGTACTTC. This sequence encodes CASSLETSGTYEQYF.

This clonotype was observed at least ten times. The chain is built from TRBV27 and TRBJ2-7; D gene uncertain. The V gene lost 0 bases and the J gene lost 3 bases, with 12 bases spanning the gap. The CDR3 is 15 residues long. Germline V gene sequence: CDR1 MNHEY, CDR2 SMNVEV (reference sequence). CDR3 in amino acids: CASSLSWRTLYEQYF. In DNA form, the CDR3 reads TGTGCCAGCAGTTTATCTTGGCGGACCCTCTACGAGCAGTACTTC.

This clonotype was seen only a few times. The rearrangement links TRBV9 to TRBJ1-2; possible D gene TRBD1, 6 bases. Germline loops: CDR1 SGDLS, CDR2 YYNGEE. This CDR3 is built from 14 residues. The V end lost 2 bases, the J end lost 8 bases, and 16 bases lay between the germline ends. The CDR3 sequence is CASSVAQGKGGYTF. DNA for the CDR3: TGTGCCAGCAGCGTCGCTCAGGGGAAGGGCGGCTACACCTTC.

V usage is TRBV5-1 and J usage is TRBJ1-1; the match to TRBD1 covers 12 bases. The V gene end was trimmed by 4 bases and the J gene end by 7 bases; junction bases not matched to a gene: 5. Germline lookup yields CDR1 SGHRS and CDR2 YFSETQ. The CDR3 is made up of 14 amino acids. The CDR3 is CASSLGQGAVEAFF. The CDR3 region has the DNA TGCGCCAGCAGCCTGGGACAGGGGGCGGTTGAAGCTTTCTTT. The full variable domain, in which reference TRBV5-1 and TRBJ1-1 provide the parts outside the CDR3, is KAGVTQTPRYLIKTRGQQVTLSCSPISGHRSVSWYQQTPGQGLQFLFEYFSETQRNKGNFPGRFSGRQFSNSRSEMNVSTLELGDSALYLCASSLGQGAVEAFFGQGTRLTVV.

The gene calls are TRBV20-1 and TRBJ2-7; 9 nucleotides match TRBD2. Germline CDR1 and CDR2: DFQATT and SNEGSKA (reference sequence). J lost 3 bases, V lost 0 bases, and 18 bases had no gene match. CDR3 size: 19 residues. The CDR3 nucleotides are TGCAGTGCTAGAGATCTCTATAGTCTAGCGGGGACAAGAAACTACGAGCAGTACTTC. This codes for CSARDLYSLAGTRNYEQYF.

The chain recombines TRBV5-1 with TRBJ1-6, with 7 bases lining up with TRBD1. The J segment lost 8 bases and the V segment lost 0 bases, leaving 8 bases of the junction unmatched. Germline V CDR1 and CDR2: SGHRS, YFSETQ. The CDR3 runs to 16 residues. The CDR3 DNA follows: TGCGCCAGCAGCTTGGGTACCGGGACAGTTTATTCACCCCTCCACTTT. Amino acids: CASSLGTGTVYSPLHF.

The gene calls are TRBV11-2 and TRBJ1-2, with 8 bases identical to TRBD1. Germline loops: CDR1 SGHAT, CDR2 FQNNGV. The CDR3 loop spans 15 amino acids. V was clipped by 1 base and J by 5 bases; unmatched bases: 6. The CDR3 spells CASSLAGGALYGYTF. CDR3 nucleotide sequence: TGTGCCAGCAGCTTAGCAGGGGGCGCTTTGTATGGCTACACCTTC.

This clonotype appeared many times. The rearrangement joins TRBV2 to TRBJ1-2; the D gene is possibly TRBD1 (6 bases). This CDR3 comprises 14 residues. The V gene lost 6 bases and the J gene lost 7 bases, with 18 bases spanning the gap. CDR1 SNHLY and CDR2 FYNNEI come from the germline V gene. In DNA, the CDR3 is TGTGCCAGCAGGGATGATAACAGGGTTGGTGGCTACACCTTC. It yields the protein CASRDDNRVGGYTF.

The rearrangement joins TRBV6-1 to TRBJ2-7; 9 nucleotides line up with TRBD2. CDR3 length equals 15 residues. Looked up from germline, CDR1 is MNHNS and CDR2 is SASEGT. J lost 2 bases, V lost 8 bases, and 10 bases had no gene match. The CDR3, as DNA: TGTGCCAGCCGGCCGTTGGCTAGCGGGACCTACGAGCAGTACTTC. Residues: CASRPLASGTYEQYF.

V and J are TRBV25-1 and TRBJ1-5; weak D call: TRBD1 (5 bases). This CDR3 is 15 amino acids long. Looked up from germline, CDR1 is MGHDK and CDR2 is SYGVNS. Trimming took off 2 bases at V and 6 bases at J, with 14 bases between the two ends. DNA of the CDR3: TGTGCCAGCAGTGAAAGTCAGGGCGGGGGTCAGCCCCAGCATTTT. This sequence encodes CASSESQGGGQPQHF.

This clonotype has only one observation. The chain recombines TRBV6-1 with TRBJ2-5, with 8 bases lining up with TRBD1. V was pared by 6 bases and J by 5 bases, with 8 bases of the junction left unmatched. Germline CDR1 MNHNS, CDR2 SASEGT. The CDR3 sequence is 14 residues long. The CDR3 coding sequence is TGTGCCAGCAGGCTAGGGGACAGGAGGGAGACCCAGTACTTC. Amino acid sequence: CASRLGDRRETQYF.

This chain joins TRBV6-1 and TRBJ1-5, with 9 bases matching TRBD1. The ends lost 5 bases at V and 7 bases at J; junction bases unmatched: 6. Germline V gene data show CDR1 as MNHNS and CDR2 as SASEGT. The CDR3 spans 14 residues. CDR3 in amino acids: CASSHGTGRQPQHF. The DNA of the CDR3 is TGTGCCAGCAGTCACGGGACAGGGAGGCAGCCCCAGCATTTT.

There are a few counts of this clonotype. V gene TRBV15 combines with J gene TRBJ1-4, with a tentative D call TRBD1 (5 bases). V lost 3 bases and J 7 bases, leaving 15 bases between the germline ends. CDR1 is LNHNV and CDR2 is YYDKDF in the germline V gene (reference sequence). CDR3 length equals 15 residues. The CDR3 DNA sequence: TGTGCCACCAGCAGGTCCCTAGATAGGGGTGAAAAACTGTTTTTT. Translated: CATSRSLDRGEKLFF.

This clonotype was observed many times. The chain carries TRBV2 and TRBJ1-2; no clear D gene. The V gene's germline CDR1 is SNHLY and CDR2 FYNNEI. V was clipped by 1 base and J by 4 bases, with 7 bases between them. The CDR3 sequence is 13 residues long. CDR3 DNA: TGTGCCAGCAGTGAAGAGGGCTCCTATGGCTACACCTTC. Translated, it gives CASSEEGSYGYTF.

This clonotype appeared a few times. The V and J genes are TRBV15 and TRBJ1-5; no clear D gene. The V gene lost 5 bases and the J gene lost 7 bases, with 18 bases spanning the gap. CDR1 is LNHNV and CDR2 is YYDKDF in the germline V gene (reference sequence). The CDR3 spans 15 residues. The DNA of the CDR3 is TGTGCCACCAGCCACAGAAGCAGAGGGCTGCAGCCCCAGCATTTT. Protein product: CATSHRSRGLQPQHF.

This clonotype showed up just a few times. The chain joins TRBV19 to TRBJ1-2; D not certain. The CDR3 runs 14 residues. The V gene's germline CDR1 is LNHDA and CDR2 SQIVND (reference sequence). The V end lost 3 bases, the J end lost 8 bases, and 16 bases lay between the germline ends. In DNA, the CDR3 is TGTGCCAGTAGTATGAGAGGGAAGGTTAGCGGCTACACCTTC. Translation gives CASSMRGKVSGYTF.

This clonotype was found many times. CDR3 protein: CASSSSTGYTEAFF. DNA of the CDR3: TGTGCCAGCAGTTCCTCGACAGGGTACACTGAAGCTTTCTTT. The chain is built from TRBV12-3 or TRBV12-4 and TRBJ1-1; TRBD1 aligns across 7 bases. This CDR3 comprises 14 residues. Trimming cost V 4 bases and J 3 bases; bases outside gene matches: 5.

Concerning this clonotype: A read error may account for a junction end that differs from germline. J is TRBJ1-1 and V is TRBV6-2 or TRBV6-3, with D unclear. Per the germline V gene, CDR1 is MNHEY and CDR2 is SVGEGT. The CDR3 spans 16 residues. In DNA form, the CDR3 reads TGTGCCAGCAGTGAAGACCCGTCCCGGTGGAACACTGAAGCTTCCTTT. Its protein is CASSEDPSRWNTEASF.